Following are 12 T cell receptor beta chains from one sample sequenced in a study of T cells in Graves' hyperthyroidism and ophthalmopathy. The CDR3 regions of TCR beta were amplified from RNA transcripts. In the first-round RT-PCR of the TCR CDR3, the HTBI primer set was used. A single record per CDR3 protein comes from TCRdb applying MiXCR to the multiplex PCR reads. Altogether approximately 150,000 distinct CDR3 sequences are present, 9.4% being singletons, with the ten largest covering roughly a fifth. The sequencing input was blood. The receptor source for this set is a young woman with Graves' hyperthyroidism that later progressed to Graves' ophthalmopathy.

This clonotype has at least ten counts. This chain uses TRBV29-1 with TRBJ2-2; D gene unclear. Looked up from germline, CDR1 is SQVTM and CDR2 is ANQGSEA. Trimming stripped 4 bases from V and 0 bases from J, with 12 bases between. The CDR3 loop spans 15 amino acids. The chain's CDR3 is CSVVLKYANTGELFF. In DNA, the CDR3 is TGCAGCGTTGTACTCAAATACGCGAACACCGGGGAGCTGTTTTTT.

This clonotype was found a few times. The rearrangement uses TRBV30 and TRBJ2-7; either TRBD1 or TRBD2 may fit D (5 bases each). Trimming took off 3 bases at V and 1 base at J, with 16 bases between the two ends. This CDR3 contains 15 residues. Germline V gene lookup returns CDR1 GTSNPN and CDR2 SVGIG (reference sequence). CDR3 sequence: CAWSGIRGRSYEQYF. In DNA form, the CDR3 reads TGTGCCTGGAGCGGGATCCGGGGCAGGTCCTACGAGCAGTACTTC. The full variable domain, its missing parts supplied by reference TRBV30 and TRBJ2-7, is SQTIHQWPATLVQPVGSPLSLECTVEGTSNPNLYWYRQAAGRGLQLLFYSVGIGQISSEVPQNLSASRPQDRQFILSSKKLLLSDSGFYLCAWSGIRGRSYEQYFGPGTRLTVT.

The CDR3: CASSVETSGYNEQFF. The CDR3 region has the DNA TGTGCCAGCAGCGTAGAGACTAGCGGCTACAATGAGCAGTTCTTC. This chain uses TRBV9 with TRBJ2-1; 9 bases are a match to TRBD2. J lost 3 bases, V lost 0 bases, and 1 base had no gene match. The germline gives CDR1 SGDLS, CDR2 YYNGEE. The CDR3 has 15 residues.

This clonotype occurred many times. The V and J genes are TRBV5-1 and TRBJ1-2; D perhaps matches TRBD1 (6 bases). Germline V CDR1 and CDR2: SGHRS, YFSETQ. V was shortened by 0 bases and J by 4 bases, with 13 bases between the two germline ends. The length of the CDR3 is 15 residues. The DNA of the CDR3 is TGCGCCAGCAGCTTGGCCACAGGGCGAGGCTATGGCTACACCTTC. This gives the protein CASSLATGRGYGYTF. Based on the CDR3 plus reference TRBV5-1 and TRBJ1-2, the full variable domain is KAGVTQTPRYLIKTRGQQVTLSCSPISGHRSVSWYQQTPGQGLQFLFEYFSETQRNKGNFPGRFSGRQFSNSRSEMNVSTLELGDSALYLCASSLATGRGYGYTFGSGTRLTVV.

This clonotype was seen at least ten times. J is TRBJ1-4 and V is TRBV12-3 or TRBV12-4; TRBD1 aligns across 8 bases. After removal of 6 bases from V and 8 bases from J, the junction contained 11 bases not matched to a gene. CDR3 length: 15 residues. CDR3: CASRLRDRWGEKLFF. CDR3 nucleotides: TGTGCCAGCAGGCTAAGGGACAGGTGGGGAGAAAAACTGTTTTTT.

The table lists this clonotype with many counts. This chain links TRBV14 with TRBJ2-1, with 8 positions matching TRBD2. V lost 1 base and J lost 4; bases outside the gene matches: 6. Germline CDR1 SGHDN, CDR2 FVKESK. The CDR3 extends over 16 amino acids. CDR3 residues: CASSQVSLAGYNEQFF. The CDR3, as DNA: TGTGCCAGCAGCCAAGTTAGCCTAGCGGGTTACAATGAGCAGTTCTTC.

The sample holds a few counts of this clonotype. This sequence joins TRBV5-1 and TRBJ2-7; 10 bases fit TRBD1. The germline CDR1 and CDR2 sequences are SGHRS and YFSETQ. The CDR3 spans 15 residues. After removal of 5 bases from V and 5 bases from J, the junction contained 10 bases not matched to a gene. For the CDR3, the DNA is TGCGCCAGCAGATATTCCGGGACAGGGGTTCACGAGCAGTACTTC. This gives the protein CASRYSGTGVHEQYF.

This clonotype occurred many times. The CDR3 loop is CASREGGTGLYEQYF. CDR3 DNA: TGTGCCAGCAGGGAGGGGGGGACAGGGCTGTACGAGCAGTACTTC. The chain combines TRBV25-1 with TRBJ2-7; 9 nucleotides align to TRBD1. Trimming at V came to 6 bases and at J to 4 bases, leaving 10 bases not matched to a gene. The CDR3 has 15 residues. CDR1 is MGHDK, CDR2 SYGVNS, per germline.

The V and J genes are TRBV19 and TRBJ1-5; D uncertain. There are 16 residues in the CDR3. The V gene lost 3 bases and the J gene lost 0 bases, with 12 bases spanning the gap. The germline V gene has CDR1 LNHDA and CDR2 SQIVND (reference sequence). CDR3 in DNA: TGTGCCAGTAGTATTAGGGCAGAGGATAGCAATCAGCCCCAGCATTTT. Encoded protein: CASSIRAEDSNQPQHF.

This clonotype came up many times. Here the CDR3 reads CASSSRPQNTGELFF. In nucleotides, the CDR3 is TGTGCCAGCAGTTCGCGGCCACAAAACACCGGGGAGCTGTTTTTT. The chain has TRBV6-1 and TRBJ2-2; D unresolved. Germline V lookup: CDR1 MNHNS, CDR2 SASEGT. V lost 5 bases to trimming and J lost 2 bases, with 12 bases between them. This CDR3 has 15 amino acids.

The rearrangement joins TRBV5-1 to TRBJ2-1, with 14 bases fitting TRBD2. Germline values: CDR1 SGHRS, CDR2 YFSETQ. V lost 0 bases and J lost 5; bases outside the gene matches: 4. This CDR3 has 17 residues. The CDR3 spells CASSLEPGLAGDNEQFF. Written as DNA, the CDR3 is TGCGCCAGCAGCTTGGAACCGGGACTAGCGGGGGACAATGAGCAGTTCTTC.

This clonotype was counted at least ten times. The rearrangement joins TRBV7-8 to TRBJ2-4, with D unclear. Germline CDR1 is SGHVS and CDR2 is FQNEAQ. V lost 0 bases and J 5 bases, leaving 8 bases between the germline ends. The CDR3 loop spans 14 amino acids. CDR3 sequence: CASSLAVRQNIQYF. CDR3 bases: TGTGCCAGCAGCTTAGCAGTCAGACAAAACATTCAGTACTTC.